A single sample is the source of the 24 T cell receptor beta chains below, sequenced in a study of T-cell reconstitution after alpha-beta-depleted transplantation in children. Unique molecular identifiers featured in how the TCRbeta library was prepared. TCRdb ran MiXCR on the PCR reads and lists one entry per CDR3 protein. The sample yields a few hundred thousand distinct CDR3 sequences, 10% to 13% seen once. The starting material was PBMCs from the stem cell graft donor, obtained from the stem cell graft. Every receptor here comes from a human donor who donated a stem cell graft to a child with acute lymphoblastic leukemia.

The chain joins TRBV5-6 to TRBJ2-1; 12 bases line up with TRBD2. V gave up 4 bases and J gave up 6 bases; unmatched junction bases: 8. Germline CDR1 SGHDT, CDR2 YYEEEE. CDR3 size: 16 residues. The CDR3 loop is CASSPRLAGDRNEQFF. For the CDR3, the DNA is TGTGCCAGCAGCCCCAGACTAGCGGGAGACCGCAATGAGCAGTTCTTC.

The rearrangement joins TRBV12-3 or TRBV12-4 to TRBJ2-5, with 7 positions matching TRBD1. CDR3 length: 13 residues. V gave up 5 bases and J gave up 5 bases; unmatched junction bases: 5. The CDR3 loop reads CASSAQGFETQYF. The CDR3, as DNA: TGTGCCAGCAGTGCACAGGGGTTCGAGACCCAGTACTTC.

The J gene is TRBJ2-1, the V gene TRBV7-2; TRBD1 might be the D (6 bases). Germline V lookup: CDR1 SGHTA, CDR2 FQGNSA. The CDR3 loop spans 14 amino acids. V dropped 1 base and J dropped 16 bases, with 20 bases sitting between them. Here the CDR3 DNA reads TGTGCCAGCAGCTTAGTTTTAGCAGGGGCTCTTGTTTTCTTC. Translating gives CASSLVLAGALVFF.

This clonotype was counted a few times. V is TRBV5-1 and J is TRBJ2-7, with TRBD2 matching over 7 bases. Trimming took 0 bases from V and 5 from J; bases not matched to a gene: 5. This CDR3 is built from 14 residues. Germline-derived CDR1 and CDR2 are SGHRS and YFSETQ. CDR3 nucleotide sequence: TGCGCCAGCAGCTTGGTGCGGGAGTCCCACGAGCAGTACTTC. It codes for CASSLVRESHEQYF.

This clonotype was seen a handful of times. The chain employs TRBV12-3 or TRBV12-4 and TRBJ2-1, with 9 bases lining up with TRBD1. The V gene end was trimmed by 5 bases and the J gene end by 8 bases; junction bases not matched to a gene: 10. The CDR3 length is 15 residues. The CDR3, as DNA: TGTGCCAGCAGTCTACAGGGGGCGGCGTGGGATGAGCAGTTCTTC. Translating gives CASSLQGAAWDEQFF.

The chain combines TRBV5-1 with TRBJ2-2; D is possibly TRBD1 or TRBD2 (5 bases each). The CDR3 totals 16 residues. Germline lookup yields CDR1 SGHRS and CDR2 YFSETQ. Trimming cost V 4 bases and J 6 bases, with 19 bases left between them. This CDR3 is CASSPQGPHQPGELFF. In DNA, the CDR3 is TGCGCCAGCAGCCCCCAGGGACCACACCAGCCCGGGGAGCTGTTTTTT.

The CDR3 DNA reads as TGTGCCAGCAGCTTAGGGACAATCTACGGTATGAACACTGAAGCTTTCTTT. Residues: CASSLGTIYGMNTEAFF. This sequence joins TRBV7-2 and TRBJ1-1; TRBD1 might be the D (5 bases). The CDR3 sequence is 17 residues long. Deletions cut 1 base from V and 0 bases from J, with 15 bases between. The germline V gene has CDR1 SGHTA and CDR2 FQGNSA.

Ten or more counts support this clonotype. The gene calls are TRBV24-1 and TRBJ2-1, with 11 bases matching TRBD2. This CDR3 is 16 amino acids long. The germline V gene encodes CDR1 KGHDR and CDR2 SFDVKD. V was clipped by 4 bases and J by 3 bases; unmatched bases: 4. CDR3 protein: CATSEPGLADYNEQFF. As DNA, the CDR3 is TGTGCCACCAGTGAACCGGGACTAGCGGACTACAATGAGCAGTTCTTC.

This clonotype appeared many times. This sequence joins TRBV12-3 or TRBV12-4 and TRBJ2-7; 10 bases line up with TRBD2. The CDR3 length is 14 residues. After removal of 3 bases from V and 6 bases from J, the junction contained 5 bases not matched to a gene. CDR3 amino acids: CASSFASGGSEQYF. CDR3 in DNA: TGTGCCAGCAGTTTCGCTAGCGGGGGCAGCGAGCAGTACTTC.

The chain joins TRBV28 to TRBJ1-1, with D tentatively TRBD1 (6 bases). The V gene's germline CDR1 is MDHEN and CDR2 SYDVKM. V lost 6 bases and J 0 bases, leaving 11 bases between the germline ends. The CDR3 extends over 14 amino acids. The CDR3: CASSTGTLNTEAFF. The CDR3 DNA reads as TGTGCCAGCAGCACAGGGACACTGAACACTGAAGCTTTCTTT.

The V call is TRBV28, the J call TRBJ2-2; TRBD1 might be the D (6 bases). Germline values: CDR1 MDHEN, CDR2 SYDVKM. The V and J ends lost 7 bases and 6 bases respectively, with 15 bases between them. This CDR3 has 14 residues. The CDR3 region is CASIFHRVPGELFF. The CDR3 region has the DNA TGTGCCAGCATTTTCCACAGGGTGCCCGGGGAGCTGTTTTTT.

CDR3 bases: TGTGCCAGCAGCCCCCGGACTAGCCGGGCCGATGAGCAGTTCTTC. Translating gives CASSPRTSRADEQFF. This chain connects TRBV7-9 to TRBJ2-1; 8 nucleotides agree with TRBD2. J lost 8 bases, V lost 5 bases, and 11 bases had no gene match. This CDR3 region has 15 residues. In germline, CDR1 is SEHNR, CDR2 FQNEAQ (reference sequence).

The chain is built from TRBV7-9 and TRBJ2-3; tentatively, D is TRBD1 (5 bases). Germline CDR1 SEHNR, CDR2 FQNEAQ (reference sequence). V was shortened by 2 bases and J by 4 bases, with 10 bases between the two germline ends. The CDR3 totals 14 residues. The CDR3, as DNA: TGTGCCAGCAGCTTACGACAGTTATCAGATACGCAGTATTTT. It is translated as CASSLRQLSDTQYF.

In this sample, this clonotype turned up a few times. The chain is built from TRBV5-5 and TRBJ2-5; TRBD1 matches at 7 bases. The length of the CDR3 is 14 residues. Losses at the gene ends were 6 bases for V and 1 base for J; bases not matched to a gene: 6. CDR1 is SGHKS and CDR2 is YYEKEE in the germline V gene (reference sequence). The CDR3 DNA reads TGTGCCAGCACTCCCGGACAGGTCCAAGAGACCCAGTACTTC. It encodes CASTPGQVQETQYF. Together with reference TRBV5-5 and TRBJ2-5, the CDR3 gives the full variable domain: DAGVTQSPTHLIKTRGQQVTLRCSPISGHKSVSWYQQVLGQGPQFIFQYYEKEERGRGNFPDRFSARQFPNYSSELNVNALLLGDSALYLCASTPGQVQETQYFGPGTRLLVL.

This chain connects TRBV12-3 or TRBV12-4 to TRBJ2-7; the D gene is possibly TRBD2 (5 bases). The CDR3 is made up of 14 amino acids. V gave up 5 bases and J gave up 5 bases, with 16 bases separating them. The CDR3 DNA reads TGTGCCAGCAGTCCCCGGGAAGTCGGGGACGAGCAGTACTTC. Translating it yields CASSPREVGDEQYF.

This clonotype was detected only a few times. One end of the junction fails to match germline, which may point to a read error. This chain links TRBV5-1 with TRBJ2-6; possible D gene TRBD2, 6 bases. The CDR3 extends over 16 amino acids. In germline, CDR1 is SGHRS, CDR2 YFSETQ. This CDR3 reads CASSLGAGTGANGLTF. CDR3 in DNA: TGCGCCAGCAGCTTGGGAGCAGGGACTGGGGCCAACGGCCTGACTTTC.

This clonotype was seen a few times. The V call is TRBV5-1, the J call TRBJ2-7, with a possible D match to TRBD2 (5 bases). Germline loops: CDR1 SGHRS, CDR2 YFSETQ. The CDR3 totals 14 residues. V lost 0 bases and J 5 bases, leaving 12 bases between the germline ends. The CDR3 region has the DNA TGCGCCAGCAGCTTGGTGGGGAGTCGGAACGAGCAGTACTTC. This codes for CASSLVGSRNEQYF.

In this sample, this clonotype turned up many times. The chain recombines TRBV12-3 or TRBV12-4 with TRBJ2-1; perhaps TRBD1 as D (5 bases). This CDR3 region has 13 residues. Trimming left V 6 bases short and J 4 bases short, with 10 bases between. CDR3 nucleotides: TGTGCCAGCAGCCAGGGCTCTTACAATGAGCAGTTCTTC. It translates to CASSQGSYNEQFF.

The sample holds many counts of this clonotype. The junction and the germline gene differ at one end; a read error may be behind it. The chain recombines TRBV7-7 with TRBJ2-2; D is ambiguous. Per germline, CDR1 SSHAT and CDR2 FNYEAQ (reference sequence). This CDR3 has 12 amino acids. The CDR3 here is CASSFARGELFF. The CDR3 bases are TGTGCTAGCAGCTTTGCCCGAGGGGAGCTGTTTTTT.

This clonotype has just a few counts. The chain uses TRBV5-1 and TRBJ2-7; 11 positions agree with TRBD2. The CDR3 is 15 amino acids. Germline CDR1 and CDR2: SGHRS and YFSETQ. With 5 bases clipped from V and 0 bases from J, the junction kept 4 bases outside the gene matches. The DNA of the CDR3 is TGCGCCAGCAGGCGGGGACTAGCGGACTCCTACGAGCAGTACTTC. Amino acid sequence: CASRRGLADSYEQYF.

This clonotype came up many times. The chain is built from TRBV5-1 and TRBJ2-1; D is unresolved. V shed 1 base and J shed 0 bases, with 14 bases lying between them. The CDR3 has 17 amino acids. Germline CDR1 and CDR2: SGHRS and YFSETQ. CDR3 nucleotides: TGCGCCAGCAGCTTGCTCGCCCGTCCGAGCTCCTACAATGAGCAGTTCTTC. Residues: CASSLLARPSSYNEQFF.

J is TRBJ2-3 and V is TRBV20-1; the match to TRBD2 covers 7 bases. Per the germline V gene, CDR1 is DFQATT and CDR2 is SNEGSKA (reference sequence). V was clipped by 3 bases and J by 1 base; unmatched bases: 7. This CDR3 spans 15 amino acids. The CDR3 DNA reads as TGCAGTGCTAGGGGTGCGGGAGCAGGCACAGATACGCAGTATTTT. Encoded protein: CSARGAGAGTDTQYF.

The rearrangement links TRBV5-1 to TRBJ2-7; 10 bases are a match to TRBD2. This CDR3 region has 15 residues. V dropped 2 bases and J dropped 6; count of bases not matched to a gene: 8. Germline V gene lookup returns CDR1 SGHRS and CDR2 YFSETQ. The CDR3 sequence is CASSFSAGLALEQYF. The CDR3 coding sequence is TGCGCCAGCAGCTTCTCCGCGGGACTAGCGCTCGAGCAGTACTTC.

This clonotype has a handful of counts. This chain joins TRBV5-1 and TRBJ2-1; 11 bases are a match to TRBD2. CDR3 size: 15 residues. Germline V lookup: CDR1 SGHRS, CDR2 YFSETQ. V lost 3 bases to trimming and J lost 10 bases; unmatched junction nucleotides: 9. Here the CDR3 reads CASSSPGLAAGEQFF. The CDR3 DNA reads TGCGCCAGCAGCTCACCGGGACTAGCGGCCGGGGAGCAGTTCTTC.